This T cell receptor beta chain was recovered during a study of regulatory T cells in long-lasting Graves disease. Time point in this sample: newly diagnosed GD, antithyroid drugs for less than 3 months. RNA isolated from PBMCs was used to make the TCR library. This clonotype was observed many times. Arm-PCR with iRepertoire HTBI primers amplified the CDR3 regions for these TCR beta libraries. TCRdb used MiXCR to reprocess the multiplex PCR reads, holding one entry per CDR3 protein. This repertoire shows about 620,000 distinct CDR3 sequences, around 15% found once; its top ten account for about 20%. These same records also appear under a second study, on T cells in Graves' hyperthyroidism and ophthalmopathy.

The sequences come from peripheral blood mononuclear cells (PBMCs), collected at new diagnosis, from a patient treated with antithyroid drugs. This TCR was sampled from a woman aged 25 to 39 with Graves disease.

CDR3 in DNA: TGTGCCAGCAGTAGAGGGGGTCATAGGGGAACGGAGACCCAGTACTTC. Its protein product is CASSRGGHRGTETQYF. J is TRBJ2-5 and V is TRBV9, with TRBD1 as a possible D gene (6 bases). The CDR3 consists of 16 residues. V shed 5 bases and J shed 5 bases, with 22 bases lying between them. Per the germline V gene, CDR1 is SGDLS and CDR2 is YYNGEE.